This T cell receptor (beta chain) was identified in a study of T cell changes during pregnancy in multiple sclerosis. V lost 7 bases and J 4 bases, leaving 5 bases between the germline ends. Germline lookup yields CDR1 MNHEY and CDR2 SMNVEV (reference sequence). This CDR3 comprises 11 residues. Measured with immunoSEQ multiplex PCR; TCRdb has only the in-frame clones, and not every one. The repertoire holds around 86,000 clones, around 93% seen once, with roughly 1% in the top ten. The specimen comprised peripheral blood, sampled in the first trimester of pregnancy. The V and J genes are TRBV27 and TRBJ2-1; D not resolved. This TCR came from a female donor with multiple sclerosis, enrolled in a pregnancy study. This CDR3 reads CASKEYNEQFF. CDR3 sequence (DNA): TGTGCCAGCAAGGAGTACAATGAGCAGTTCTTC.